A single sample gave rise to the 8 T cell receptor beta chains below, sequenced in a study of T cell repertoires in cytomegalovirus infection. MiXCR, run by TCRdb on the reads, gives a single entry per CDR3 protein. Of around 130,000 distinct CDR3 sequences listed, roughly 8.2% are singletons. Sample: PBMCs. The receptors shown here come from a human donor in good health (CMV status not recorded). Some clones in this sample may be carry-over from other donors' samples.

The chain is built from TRBV14 and TRBJ2-2; 7 bases match TRBD1. With V trimmed by 9 bases and J by 6 bases, 10 bases remained unmatched. The CDR3 spans 14 residues. Germline V lookup: CDR1 SGHDN, CDR2 FVKESK. The CDR3 here is CASGQEEIAGELFF. CDR3 DNA sequence: TGTGCCAGTGGACAGGAAGAAATTGCCGGGGAGCTGTTTTTT.

This clonotype was counted at least ten times. The rearrangement links TRBV7-9 to TRBJ2-1, with 12 nucleotides matching TRBD1. The V gene's germline CDR1 is SEHNR and CDR2 FQNEAQ (reference sequence). The CDR3 runs to 18 residues. J was trimmed by 14 bases and V by 5 bases; bases with no gene match: 22. The CDR3 loop is CASSAPGRSGTGGWREFF. The CDR3 nucleotides read TGTGCCAGCAGCGCGCCCGGGCGATCGGGGACAGGGGGCTGGAGGGAGTTCTTC.

This clonotype was counted only a few times. This chain uses TRBV3-1 with TRBJ2-1, with TRBD1 matching 10 bases. Unmatched junction bases numbered 10, after V lost 3 bases and J lost 8 bases. Germline CDR1 is LGHDT and CDR2 is YNNKEL (reference sequence). The CDR3 contains 16 residues. The CDR3 coding sequence is TGTGCCAGCAGCCACCCCAGGGGGACAGGGGACTATGAGCAGTTCTTC. Translated: CASSHPRGTGDYEQFF.

Details on this clonotype: This may be a read error: a much more frequent sequence differs by one nucleotide. J is TRBJ1-3 and V is TRBV7-6, with D perhaps TRBD1 (5 bases). CDR3 size: 16 residues. Germline CDR1 and CDR2: SGHVS and FNYEAQ. DNA of the CDR3: TGTGCCAGCAGCCCCCCCCTGGCCGGGGCTGGAACCACCATATATTTT. It is translated as CASSPPLAGAGTTIYF.

This clonotype was counted between two and nine times. The chain employs TRBV29-1 and TRBJ2-1; 13 nucleotides match TRBD2. The length of the CDR3 is 15 residues. J gave up 5 bases and V 1 base, and 2 bases lay outside the gene matches. CDR1 SQVTM and CDR2 ANQGSEA come from the germline V gene. As DNA, the CDR3 is TGCAGCGTTGAAGCCGGGACTAGCGGGAACAATGAGCAGTTCTTC. Its translation is CSVEAGTSGNNEQFF.

This clonotype occurred many times. V usage is TRBV14 and J usage is TRBJ2-7, with D unresolved. The CDR3 length is 11 residues. Germline V gene data show CDR1 as SGHDN and CDR2 as FVKESK. V lost 3 bases, J lost 6 bases, and 6 bases lay in between. The CDR3 nucleotides are TGTGCCAGCAGCCAGGTGGGCGAGCAGTACTTC. Its translation: CASSQVGEQYF. Full variable domain (remainder filled in from reference TRBV14 and TRBJ2-7): EAGVTQFPSHSVIEKGQTVTLRCDPISGHDNLYWYRRVMGKEIKFLLHFVKESKQDESGMPNNRFLAERTGGTYSTLKVQPAELEDSGVYFCASSQVGEQYFGPGTRLTVT.

The table lists this clonotype with many counts. This chain uses TRBV20-1 with TRBJ1-5, with D tentatively TRBD1 (5 bases). The germline V gene has CDR1 DFQATT and CDR2 SNEGSKA (reference sequence). This CDR3 region has 14 residues. V lost 5 bases and J 3 bases, leaving 14 bases between the germline ends. This CDR3 is CSALGARDNQPQHF. DNA for the CDR3: TGCAGTGCTCTGGGAGCCAGGGACAATCAGCCCCAGCATTTT.

The table lists this clonotype with a few counts. This CDR3 reads CSVGYTRDGELFF. CDR3 DNA: TGCAGCGTTGGATACACAAGGGACGGGGAGCTGTTTTTT. V and J are TRBV29-1 and TRBJ2-2, with D unclear. The germline CDR1 and CDR2 sequences are SQVTM and ANQGSEA. With 4 bases removed from V and 7 bases from J, the gap between germline ends came to 13 bases. The CDR3 has 13 amino acids.